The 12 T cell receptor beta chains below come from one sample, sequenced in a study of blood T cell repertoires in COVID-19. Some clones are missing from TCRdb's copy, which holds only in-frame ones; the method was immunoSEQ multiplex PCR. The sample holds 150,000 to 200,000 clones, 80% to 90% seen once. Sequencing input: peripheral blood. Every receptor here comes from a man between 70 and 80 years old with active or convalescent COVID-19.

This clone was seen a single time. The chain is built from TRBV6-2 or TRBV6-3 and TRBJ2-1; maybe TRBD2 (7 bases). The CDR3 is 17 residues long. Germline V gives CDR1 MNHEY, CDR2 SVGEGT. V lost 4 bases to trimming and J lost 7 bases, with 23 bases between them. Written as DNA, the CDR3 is TGTGCCAGCAGTTCGAAAACGGGGGGCACCGGGAGAAATGAGCAGTTCTTC. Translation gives CASSSKTGGTGRNEQFF.

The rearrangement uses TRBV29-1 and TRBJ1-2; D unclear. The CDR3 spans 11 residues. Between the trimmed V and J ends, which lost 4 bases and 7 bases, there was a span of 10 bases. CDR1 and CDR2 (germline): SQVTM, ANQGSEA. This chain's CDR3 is CSVGGSGGYTF. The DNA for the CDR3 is TGCAGCGTTGGAGGGTCCGGTGGCTACACCTTC.

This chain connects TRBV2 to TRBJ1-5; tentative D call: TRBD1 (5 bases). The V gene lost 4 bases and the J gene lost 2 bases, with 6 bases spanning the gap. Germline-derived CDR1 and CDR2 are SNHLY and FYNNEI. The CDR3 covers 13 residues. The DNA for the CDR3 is TGTGCCAGCAGTGCCAGGGGCAATCAGCCCCAGCATTTT. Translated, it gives CASSARGNQPQHF.

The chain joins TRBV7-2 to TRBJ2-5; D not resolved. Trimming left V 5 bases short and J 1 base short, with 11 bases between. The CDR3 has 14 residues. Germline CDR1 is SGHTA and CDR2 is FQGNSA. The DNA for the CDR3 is TGTGCCAGCAGCACCACAGCAGTCCAAGAGACCCAGTACTTC. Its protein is CASSTTAVQETQYF. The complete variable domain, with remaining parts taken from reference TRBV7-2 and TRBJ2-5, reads GAGVSQSPSNKVTEKGKDVELRCDPISGHTALYWYRQSLGQGLEFLIYFQGNSAPDKSGLPSDRFSAERTGGSVSTLTIQRTQQEDSAVYLCASSTTAVQETQYFGPGTRLLVL.

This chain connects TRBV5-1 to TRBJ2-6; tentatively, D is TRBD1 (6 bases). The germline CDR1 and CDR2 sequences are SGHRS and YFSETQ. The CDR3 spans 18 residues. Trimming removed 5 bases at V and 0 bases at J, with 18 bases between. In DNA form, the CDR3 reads TGCGCCAGCAGTCGGGACACAAGAACGAGCTCTGGGGCCAACGTCCTGACTTTC. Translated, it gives CASSRDTRTSSGANVLTF. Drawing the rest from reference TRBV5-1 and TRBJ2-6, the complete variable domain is KAGVTQTPRYLIKTRGQQVTLSCSPISGHRSVSWYQQTPGQGLQFLFEYFSETQRNKGNFPGRFSGRQFSNSRSEMNVSTLELGDSALYLCASSRDTRTSSGANVLTFGAGSRLTVL.

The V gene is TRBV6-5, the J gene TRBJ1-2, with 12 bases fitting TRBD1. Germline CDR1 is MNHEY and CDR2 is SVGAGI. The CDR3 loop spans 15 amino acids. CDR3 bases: TGTGCGGCGCCCGGGACAGGGGGCCTCGGCTATGGCTACACCTTC. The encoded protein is CAAPGTGGLGYGYTF.

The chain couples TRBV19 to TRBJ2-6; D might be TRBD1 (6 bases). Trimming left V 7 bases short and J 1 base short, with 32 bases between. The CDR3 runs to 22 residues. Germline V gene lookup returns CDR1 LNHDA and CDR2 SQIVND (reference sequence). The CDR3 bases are TGTGCCAGTAAGGGGGACATTGGCCCCCTAGGGTGGACCCTTTCTGGGGCCAACGTCCTGACTTTC. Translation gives CASKGDIGPLGWTLSGANVLTF.

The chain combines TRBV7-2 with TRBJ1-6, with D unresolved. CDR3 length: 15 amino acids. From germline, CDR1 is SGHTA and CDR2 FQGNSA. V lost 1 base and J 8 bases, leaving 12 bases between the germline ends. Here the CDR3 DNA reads TGTGCCAGCAGCTTAGACCCCCGTATAGATTCACCCCTCCACTTT. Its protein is CASSLDPRIDSPLHF.

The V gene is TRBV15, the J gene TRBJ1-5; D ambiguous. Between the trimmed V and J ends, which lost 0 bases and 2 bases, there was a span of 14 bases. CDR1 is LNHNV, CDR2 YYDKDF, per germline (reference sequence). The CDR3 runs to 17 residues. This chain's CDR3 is CATSRERRSIGNQPQHF. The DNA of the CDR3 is TGTGCCACCAGCAGAGAAAGGAGAAGTATAGGCAATCAGCCCCAGCATTTT.

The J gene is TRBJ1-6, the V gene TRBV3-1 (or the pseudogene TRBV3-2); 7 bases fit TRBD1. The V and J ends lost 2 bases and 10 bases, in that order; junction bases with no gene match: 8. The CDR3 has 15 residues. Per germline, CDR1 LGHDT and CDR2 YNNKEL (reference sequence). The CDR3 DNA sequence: TGTGCCAGCAGCCAAAAGGACAGGTCGTTCTCACCCCTCCACTTT. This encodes CASSQKDRSFSPLHF.

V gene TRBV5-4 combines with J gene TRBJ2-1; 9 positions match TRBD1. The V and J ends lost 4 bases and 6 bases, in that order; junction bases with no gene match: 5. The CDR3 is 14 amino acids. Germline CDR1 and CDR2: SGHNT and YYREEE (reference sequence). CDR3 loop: CASSRTGEANEQFF. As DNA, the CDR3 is TGTGCCAGCAGCAGGACAGGGGAGGCCAATGAGCAGTTCTTC. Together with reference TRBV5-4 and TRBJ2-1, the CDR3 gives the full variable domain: ETGVTQSPTHLIKTRGQQVTLRCSSQSGHNTVSWYQQALGQGPQFIFQYYREEENGRGNFPPRFSGLQFPNYSSELNVNALELDDSALYLCASSRTGEANEQFFGPGTRLTVL.

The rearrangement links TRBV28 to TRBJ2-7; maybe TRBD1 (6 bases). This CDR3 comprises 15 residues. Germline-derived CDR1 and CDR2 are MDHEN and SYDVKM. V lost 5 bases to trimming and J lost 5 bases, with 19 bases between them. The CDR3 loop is CASSALGAQSDEQYF. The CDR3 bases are TGTGCCAGCAGTGCTCTGGGGGCGCAAAGCGACGAGCAGTACTTC.